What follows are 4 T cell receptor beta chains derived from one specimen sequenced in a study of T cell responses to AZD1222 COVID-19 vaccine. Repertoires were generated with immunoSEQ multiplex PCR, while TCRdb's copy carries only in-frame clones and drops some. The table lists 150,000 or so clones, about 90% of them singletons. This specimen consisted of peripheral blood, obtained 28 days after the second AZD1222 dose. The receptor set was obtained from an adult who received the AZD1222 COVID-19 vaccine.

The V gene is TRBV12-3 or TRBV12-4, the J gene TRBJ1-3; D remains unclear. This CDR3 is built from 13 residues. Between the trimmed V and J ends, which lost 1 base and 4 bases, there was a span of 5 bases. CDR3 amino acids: CASSLGAGNTIYF. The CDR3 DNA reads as TGTGCCAGCAGTTTAGGGGCCGGAAACACCATATATTTT.

CDR3 in DNA: TGTGCCAGCAGTCCCTCCCGACGGGGGCCGAACTATGGCTACACCTTC. Its translation is CASSPSRRGPNYGYTF. The chain combines TRBV27 with TRBJ1-2, with a possible D match to TRBD1 (6 bases). The germline V and J ends were trimmed by 5 bases and 2 bases, with 18 bases remaining between them. CDR1 is MNHEY, CDR2 SMNVEV, per germline (reference sequence). The CDR3 runs 16 residues.

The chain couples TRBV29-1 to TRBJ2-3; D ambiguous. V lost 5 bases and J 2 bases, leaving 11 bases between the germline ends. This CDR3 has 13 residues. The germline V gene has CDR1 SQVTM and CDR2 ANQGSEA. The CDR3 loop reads CSVNSAATDTQYF. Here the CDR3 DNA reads TGCAGCGTTAACAGCGCTGCCACAGATACGCAGTATTTT.

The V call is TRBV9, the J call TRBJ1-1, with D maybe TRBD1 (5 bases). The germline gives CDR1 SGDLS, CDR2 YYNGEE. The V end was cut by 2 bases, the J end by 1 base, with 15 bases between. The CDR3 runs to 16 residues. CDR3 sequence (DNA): TGTGCCAGCAGCGTGCCCCCGGCGGGGGAGAACACTGAAGCTTTCTTT. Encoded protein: CASSVPPAGENTEAFF. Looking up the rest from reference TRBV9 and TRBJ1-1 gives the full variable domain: DSGVTQTPKHLITATGQRVTLRCSPRSGDLSVYWYQQSLDQGLQFLIQYYNGEERAKGNILERFSAQQFPDLHSELNLSSLELGDSALYFCASSVPPAGENTEAFFGQGTRLTVV.